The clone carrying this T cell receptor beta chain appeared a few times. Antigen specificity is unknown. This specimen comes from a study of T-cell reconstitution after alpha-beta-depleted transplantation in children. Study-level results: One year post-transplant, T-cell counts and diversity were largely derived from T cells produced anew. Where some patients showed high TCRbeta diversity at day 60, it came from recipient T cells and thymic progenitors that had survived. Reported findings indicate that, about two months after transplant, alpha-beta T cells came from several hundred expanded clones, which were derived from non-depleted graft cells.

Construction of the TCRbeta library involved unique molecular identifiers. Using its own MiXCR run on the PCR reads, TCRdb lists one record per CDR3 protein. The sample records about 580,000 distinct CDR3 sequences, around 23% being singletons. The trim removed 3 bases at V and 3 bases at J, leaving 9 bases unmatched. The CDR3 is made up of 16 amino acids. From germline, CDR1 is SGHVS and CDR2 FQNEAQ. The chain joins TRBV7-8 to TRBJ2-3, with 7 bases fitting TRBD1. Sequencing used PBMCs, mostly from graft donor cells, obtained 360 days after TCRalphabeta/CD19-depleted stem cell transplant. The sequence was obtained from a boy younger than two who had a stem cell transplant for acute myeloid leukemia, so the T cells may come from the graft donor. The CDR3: CASSFHAGGVTDTQYF. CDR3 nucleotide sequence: TGTGCCAGCAGCTTTCATGCAGGGGGAGTAACAGATACGCAGTATTTT.